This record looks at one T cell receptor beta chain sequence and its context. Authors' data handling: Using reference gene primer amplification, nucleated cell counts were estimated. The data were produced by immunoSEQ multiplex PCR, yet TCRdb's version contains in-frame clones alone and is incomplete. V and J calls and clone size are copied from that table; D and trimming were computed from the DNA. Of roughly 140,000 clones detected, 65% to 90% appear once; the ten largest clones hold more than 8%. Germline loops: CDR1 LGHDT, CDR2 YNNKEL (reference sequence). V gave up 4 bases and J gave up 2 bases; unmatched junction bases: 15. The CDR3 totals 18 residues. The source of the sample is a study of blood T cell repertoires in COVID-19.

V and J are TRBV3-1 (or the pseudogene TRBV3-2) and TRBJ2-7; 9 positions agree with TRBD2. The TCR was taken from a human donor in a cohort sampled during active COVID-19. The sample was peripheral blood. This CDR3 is CASSPYGFLAGEAYEQYF. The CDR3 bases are TGTGCCAGCAGCCCATACGGATTCTTAGCGGGAGAGGCCTACGAGCAGTACTTC.